Detailed here is one T cell receptor (beta chain). Its target is unknown. One entry per CDR3 protein results from TCRdb running MiXCR on the 5' RACE reads. The sample has roughly 300,000 distinct CDR3 sequences; around 15% are singletons. From germline, CDR1 is LGHNA and CDR2 YSLEER. The CDR3 is made up of 21 amino acids. V dropped 0 bases and J dropped 0 bases, with 27 bases sitting between them. This entry comes from a study of T-cell memory formation after mild COVID-19. For the study at large: There were largely donor-specific TCR clusters.

General study results and limits: Pre-infection memory harbored some responding clones, suggesting cross-reactive memory joined. Largely, contracting CD4+ clones fell within CM and EM, and contracting CD8+ clones within EMRA.

The receptor's source is a man between 18 and 35 years old who had mild COVID-19 (a few samples of this study predate the infection). Cell type and time point are not known. Sequencing was carried out using PBMCs or a T cell subset sorted from them (not recorded which). The chain employs TRBV4-3 and TRBJ2-7; maybe TRBD1 (5 bases). The CDR3, as DNA: TGCGCCAGCAGCCAAGATGTACCCCGGACGGTAGTAAGGGGCGTCTCCTACGAGCAGTACTTC. Its protein is CASSQDVPRTVVRGVSYEQYF.